This TCR beta chain was retrieved from a study of T cell responses to AZD1222 COVID-19 vaccine. Analyses pooled second doses at about 4 or about 12 weeks. As regards this clone: The antigen remains unidentified.

Study-level points and caveats: Spike-specific TCR repertoires showed rising breadth and depth after two AZD1222 doses. The sample set comprised mostly white British donors with more females, and clonal diversity was possibly underestimated.

Assay used: immunoSEQ multiplex PCR; TCRdb lists only in-frame clones, some missing. Among under 95,000 clones listed, 75% to 90% were seen once. Germline V gene sequence: CDR1 MNHEY, CDR2 SVGAGI. V lost 6 bases and J 3 bases, leaving 12 bases between the germline ends. CDR3 length equals 13 residues. The chain combines TRBV6-5 with TRBJ2-7, with D possibly matching TRBD1 (6 bases). This sequence was found in an adult who received the AZD1222 COVID-19 vaccine. The sample consisted of peripheral blood, taken 28 days after the second AZD1222 dose. This CDR3 reads CASSLRTDYEQYF. Here the CDR3 DNA reads TGTGCCAGCAGCCTTAGGACAGACTACGAGCAGTACTTC.